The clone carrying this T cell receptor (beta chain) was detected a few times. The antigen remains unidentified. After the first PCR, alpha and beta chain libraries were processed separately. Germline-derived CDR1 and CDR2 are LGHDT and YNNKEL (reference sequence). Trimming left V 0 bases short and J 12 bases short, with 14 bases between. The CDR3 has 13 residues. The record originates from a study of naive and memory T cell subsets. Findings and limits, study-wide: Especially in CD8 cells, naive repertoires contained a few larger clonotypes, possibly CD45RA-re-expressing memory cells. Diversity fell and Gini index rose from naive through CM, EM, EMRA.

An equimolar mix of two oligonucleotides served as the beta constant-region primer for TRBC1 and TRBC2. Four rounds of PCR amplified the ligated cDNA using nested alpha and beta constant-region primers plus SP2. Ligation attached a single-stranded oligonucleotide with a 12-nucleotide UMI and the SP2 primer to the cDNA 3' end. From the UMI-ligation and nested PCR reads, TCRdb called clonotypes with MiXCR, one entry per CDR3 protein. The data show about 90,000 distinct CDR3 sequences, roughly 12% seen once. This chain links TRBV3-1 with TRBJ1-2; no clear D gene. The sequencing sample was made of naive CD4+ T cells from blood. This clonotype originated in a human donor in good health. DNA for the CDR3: TGTGCCAGCAGCCAAGATGGATCGGTTCTCCACACCTTC. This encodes CASSQDGSVLHTF.